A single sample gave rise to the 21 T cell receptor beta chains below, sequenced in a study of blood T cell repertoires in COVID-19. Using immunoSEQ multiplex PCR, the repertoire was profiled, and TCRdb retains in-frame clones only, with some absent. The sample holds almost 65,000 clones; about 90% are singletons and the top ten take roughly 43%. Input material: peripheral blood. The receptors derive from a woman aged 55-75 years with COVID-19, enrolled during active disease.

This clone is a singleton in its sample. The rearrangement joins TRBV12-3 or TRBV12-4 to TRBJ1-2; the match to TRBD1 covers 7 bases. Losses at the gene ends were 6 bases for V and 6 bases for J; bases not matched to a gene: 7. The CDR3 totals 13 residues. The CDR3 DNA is TGTGCCAGCAGCCGAGGGACAGCAGATGGCTACACCTTC. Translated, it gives CASSRGTADGYTF.

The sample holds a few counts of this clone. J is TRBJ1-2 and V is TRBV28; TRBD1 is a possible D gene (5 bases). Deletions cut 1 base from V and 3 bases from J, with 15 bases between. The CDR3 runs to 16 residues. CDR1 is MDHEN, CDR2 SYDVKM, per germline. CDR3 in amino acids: CASSLLSGEEYYGYTF. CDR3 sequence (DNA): TGTGCCAGCAGTTTATTGTCGGGGGAGGAGTACTATGGCTACACCTTC.

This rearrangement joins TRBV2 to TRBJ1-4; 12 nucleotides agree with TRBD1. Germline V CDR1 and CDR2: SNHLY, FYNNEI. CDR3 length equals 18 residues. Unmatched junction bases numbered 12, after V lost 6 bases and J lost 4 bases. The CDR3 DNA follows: TGTGCCAGCAGCGCTCGGTGGGACAGGGGGCCGAATAATGAAAAACTGTTTTTT. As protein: CASSARWDRGPNNEKLFF. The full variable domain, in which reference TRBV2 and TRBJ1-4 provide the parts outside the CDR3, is EPEVTQTPSHQVTQMGQEVILRCVPISNHLYFYWYRQILGQKVEFLVSFYNNEISEKSEIFDDQFSVERPDGSNFTLKIRSTKLEDSAMYFCASSARWDRGPNNEKLFFGSGTQLSVL.

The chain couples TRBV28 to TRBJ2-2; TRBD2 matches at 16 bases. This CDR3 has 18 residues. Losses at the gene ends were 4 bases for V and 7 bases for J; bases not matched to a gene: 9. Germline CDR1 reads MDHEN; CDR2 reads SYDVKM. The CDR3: CASSSGTSGRAGVGELFF. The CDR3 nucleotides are TGTGCCAGCAGTTCCGGGACTAGCGGGAGGGCCGGGGTCGGGGAGCTGTTTTTT.

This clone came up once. CDR3 bases: TGTGCCGGGATAACGGACAGGGGGCGCGGGTACGATGGCTACACCTTC. Its protein product is CAGITDRGRGYDGYTF. The chain joins TRBV30 to TRBJ1-2; 11 nucleotides match TRBD1. There are 16 residues in the CDR3. The ends lost 8 bases at V and 6 bases at J; junction bases unmatched: 17. CDR1 is GTSNPN, CDR2 SVGIG, per germline (reference sequence).

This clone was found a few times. In DNA, the CDR3 is TGCGCCAGCAGCTGGACGGGACAGGGGGCTTTACCTAGCAATCAGCCCCAGCATTTT. This translates into CASSWTGQGALPSNQPQHF. The V call is TRBV5-1, the J call TRBJ1-5; 12 bases match TRBD1. The CDR3 runs 19 residues. Germline V gene data show CDR1 as SGHRS and CDR2 as YFSETQ. V dropped 3 bases and J dropped 0; count of bases not matched to a gene: 10.

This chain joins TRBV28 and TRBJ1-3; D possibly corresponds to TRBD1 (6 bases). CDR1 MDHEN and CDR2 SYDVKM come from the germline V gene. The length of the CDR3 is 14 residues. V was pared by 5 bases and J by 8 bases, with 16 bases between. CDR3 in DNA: TGTGCCAGCAGTGTACAGGGTACGCGTGACACCATATATTTT. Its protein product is CASSVQGTRDTIYF.

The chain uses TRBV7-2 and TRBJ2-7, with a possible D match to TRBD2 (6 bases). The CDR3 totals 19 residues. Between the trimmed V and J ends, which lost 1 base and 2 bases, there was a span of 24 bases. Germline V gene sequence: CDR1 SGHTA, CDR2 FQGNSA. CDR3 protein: CASSLEWNRGGGSAYEQYF. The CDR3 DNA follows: TGTGCCAGCAGCTTAGAGTGGAACCGTGGGGGAGGAAGCGCCTACGAGCAGTACTTC.

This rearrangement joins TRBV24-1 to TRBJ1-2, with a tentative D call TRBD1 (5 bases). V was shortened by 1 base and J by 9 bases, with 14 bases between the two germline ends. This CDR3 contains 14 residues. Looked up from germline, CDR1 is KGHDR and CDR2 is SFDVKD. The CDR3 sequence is CATSDFGGRGSYTF. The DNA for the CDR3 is TGTGCCACCAGTGATTTTGGCGGTCGGGGGAGCTACACCTTC.

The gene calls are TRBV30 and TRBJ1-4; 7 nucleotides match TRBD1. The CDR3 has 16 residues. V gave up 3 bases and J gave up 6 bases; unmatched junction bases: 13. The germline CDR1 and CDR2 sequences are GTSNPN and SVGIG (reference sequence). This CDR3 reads CAWSPRTGAGDEKLFF. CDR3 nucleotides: TGTGCCTGGAGCCCACGAACAGGGGCGGGTGATGAAAAACTGTTTTTT.

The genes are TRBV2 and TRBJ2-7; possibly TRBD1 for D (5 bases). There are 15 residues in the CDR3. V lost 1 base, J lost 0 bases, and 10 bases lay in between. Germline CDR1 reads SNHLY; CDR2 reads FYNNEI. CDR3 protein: CASSEEGHHSYEQYF. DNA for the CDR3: TGTGCCAGCAGTGAAGAAGGACACCACTCCTACGAGCAGTACTTC.

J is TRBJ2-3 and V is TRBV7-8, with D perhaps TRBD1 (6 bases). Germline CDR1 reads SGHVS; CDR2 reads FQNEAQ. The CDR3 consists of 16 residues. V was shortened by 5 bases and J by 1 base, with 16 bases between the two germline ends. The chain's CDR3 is CASSPDRLSRTDTQYF. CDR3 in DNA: TGTGCCAGCAGCCCCGACAGGCTGAGCCGCACAGATACGCAGTATTTT.

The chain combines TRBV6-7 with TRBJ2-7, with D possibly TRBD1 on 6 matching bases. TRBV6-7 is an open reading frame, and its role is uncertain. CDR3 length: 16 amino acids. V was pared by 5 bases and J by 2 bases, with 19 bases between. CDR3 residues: CASSPLGRGAPYEQYF. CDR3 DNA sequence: TGTGCCAGCAGTCCCCTCGGCAGGGGTGCCCCCTACGAGCAGTACTTC.

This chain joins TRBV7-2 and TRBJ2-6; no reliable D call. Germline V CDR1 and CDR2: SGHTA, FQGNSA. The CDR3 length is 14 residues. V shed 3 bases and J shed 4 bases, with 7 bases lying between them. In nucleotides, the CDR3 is TGTGCCAGCAGCTTTTTGGCCGGGGCCAACGTCCTGACTTTC. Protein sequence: CASSFLAGANVLTF.

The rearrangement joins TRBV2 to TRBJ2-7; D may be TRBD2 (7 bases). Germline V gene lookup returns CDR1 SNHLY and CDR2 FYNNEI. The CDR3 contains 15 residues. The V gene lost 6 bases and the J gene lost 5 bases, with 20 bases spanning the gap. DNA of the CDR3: TGTGCCAGCAGGAGAGGAGGGGGGGGATGGAACGAGCAGTACTTC. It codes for CASRRGGGGWNEQYF. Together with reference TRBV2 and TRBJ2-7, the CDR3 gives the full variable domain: EPEVTQTPSHQVTQMGQEVILRCVPISNHLYFYWYRQILGQKVEFLVSFYNNEISEKSEIFDDQFSVERPDGSNFTLKIRSTKLEDSAMYFCASRRGGGGWNEQYFGPGTRLTVT.

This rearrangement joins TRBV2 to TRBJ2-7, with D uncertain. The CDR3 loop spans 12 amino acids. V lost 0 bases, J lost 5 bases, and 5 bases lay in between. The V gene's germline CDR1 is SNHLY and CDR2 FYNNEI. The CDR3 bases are TGTGCCAGCAGTGAAGCGCAGGACGAGCAGTACTTC. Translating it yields CASSEAQDEQYF.

The CDR3 reads CATSRGGTYEQYF. The CDR3 coding sequence is TGTGCCACTTCGCGGGGGGGCACCTACGAGCAGTACTTC. The chain has TRBV6-5 and TRBJ2-7, with 9 bases lining up with TRBD2. CDR1 and CDR2 (germline): MNHEY, SVGAGI. Losses at the gene ends were 10 bases for V and 2 bases for J; bases not matched to a gene: 6. The CDR3 contains 13 residues.

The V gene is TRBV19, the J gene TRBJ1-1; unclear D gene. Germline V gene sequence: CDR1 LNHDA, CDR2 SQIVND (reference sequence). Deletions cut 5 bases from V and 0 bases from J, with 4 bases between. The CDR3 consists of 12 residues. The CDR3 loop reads CASSSVNTEAFF. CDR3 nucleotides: TGTGCCAGTAGTTCTGTGAACACTGAAGCTTTCTTT.

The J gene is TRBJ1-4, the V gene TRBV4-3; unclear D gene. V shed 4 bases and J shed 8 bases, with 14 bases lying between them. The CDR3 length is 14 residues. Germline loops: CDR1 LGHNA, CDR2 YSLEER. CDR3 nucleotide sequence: TGCGCCAGCAGCCCACGAGGGCGGGAGGAAAAACTGTTTTTT. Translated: CASSPRGREEKLFF.

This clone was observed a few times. CDR3: CASSDRDRGVLRNTGELFF. In nucleotides, the CDR3 is TGTGCCAGCAGCGACCGGGACAGGGGGGTTCTACGGAACACCGGGGAGCTGTTTTTT. The J gene is TRBJ2-2, the V gene TRBV9; 11 positions match TRBD1. The ends lost 3 bases at V and 1 base at J; junction bases unmatched: 11. This CDR3 is built from 19 residues. The germline CDR1 and CDR2 sequences are SGDLS and YYNGEE.

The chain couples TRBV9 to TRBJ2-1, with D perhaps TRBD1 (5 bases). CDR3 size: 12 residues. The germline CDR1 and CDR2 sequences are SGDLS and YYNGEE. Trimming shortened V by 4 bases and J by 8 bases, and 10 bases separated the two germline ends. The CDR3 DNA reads TGTGCCAGCAGCCCAGGGCGCCATGAGCAGTTCTTC. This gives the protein CASSPGRHEQFF.